The 11 T cell receptor beta chains below come from one sample, sequenced in a study of blood T cell repertoires in COVID-19. Libraries were prepared by immunoSEQ multiplex PCR; TCRdb keeps only in-frame clonotypes and omits some of them. The table includes 14,000 or so clones, 90% detected once. Specimen: peripheral blood. The source of these receptors is a human donor in a cohort sampled during active COVID-19.

The V gene is TRBV6-5, the J gene TRBJ1-4, with 8 bases fitting TRBD1. The CDR3 runs 15 residues. V lost 0 bases and J lost 8; bases outside the gene matches: 5. In germline, CDR1 is MNHEY, CDR2 SVGAGI. The CDR3 is CASSYSTGVGEKLFF. The CDR3 DNA sequence: TGTGCCAGCAGTTACTCGACAGGGGTAGGGGAAAAACTGTTTTTT.

The chain combines TRBV28 with TRBJ2-7; D call uncertain. Germline values: CDR1 MDHEN, CDR2 SYDVKM. This CDR3 contains 13 residues. Between the trimmed V and J ends, which lost 6 bases and 3 bases, there was a span of 12 bases. In DNA form, the CDR3 reads TGTGCCAGCAGCTCTTCAGTTCTCTACGAGCAGTACTTC. Amino acid sequence: CASSSSVLYEQYF.

The chain has TRBV9 and TRBJ2-5; TRBD2 might be the D (7 bases). V was cut by 0 bases and J by 5 bases, with 11 bases left in between. The length of the CDR3 is 14 residues. Per the germline V gene, CDR1 is SGDLS and CDR2 is YYNGEE. The CDR3 bases are TGTGCCAGCAGCGTAGATGGGGGGGCGGAGACCCAGTACTTC. It yields the protein CASSVDGGAETQYF.

The chain joins TRBV27 to TRBJ1-2; D might be TRBD1 (5 bases). Germline values: CDR1 MNHEY, CDR2 SMNVEV (reference sequence). With 6 bases removed from V and 0 bases from J, the gap between germline ends came to 11 bases. The CDR3 runs 14 residues. The CDR3 DNA reads TGTGCCAGCAGCAGCAGGACACCTAACTATGGCTACACCTTC. It encodes CASSSRTPNYGYTF.

V gene TRBV11-3 combines with J gene TRBJ1-1; no reliable D call. The germline gives CDR1 SGHNT, CDR2 YENEEA. V lost 3 bases, J lost 2 bases, and 7 bases lay in between. The CDR3 covers 13 residues. The CDR3 loop is CASSFGKNTEAFF. The CDR3 DNA is TGTGCCAGCAGCTTCGGGAAAAACACTGAAGCTTTCTTT.

The chain employs TRBV7-3 and TRBJ2-3, with a tentative D call TRBD2 (7 bases). This CDR3 has 13 residues. The V end lost 5 bases, the J end lost 5 bases, and 11 bases lay between the germline ends. CDR1 is SGHTA, CDR2 FQGTGA, per germline. The CDR3 DNA is TGTGCCAGCAGCGGGGGGGCGGTAGATACGCAGTATTTT. Translating it yields CASSGGAVDTQYF.

This chain uses TRBV13 with TRBJ2-1; D unclear. The V and J ends lost 6 bases and 4 bases respectively, with 10 bases between them. The germline V gene encodes CDR1 PRHDT and CDR2 FYEKMQ (reference sequence). This CDR3 comprises 13 residues. Here the CDR3 DNA reads TGTGCCAGCAGATCGCGGCCTTACAATGAGCAGTTCTTC. Its translation is CASRSRPYNEQFF.

J is TRBJ2-3 and V is TRBV10-1; TRBD2 aligns across 10 bases. The CDR3 contains 17 residues. With 6 bases clipped from V and 2 bases from J, the junction kept 11 bases outside the gene matches. Germline loops: CDR1 WNHNN, CDR2 SYGVQD (reference sequence). CDR3 sequence: CASSSGRARRDTDTQYF. CDR3 in DNA: TGCGCCAGCAGCAGCGGGAGGGCCCGGAGGGACACAGATACGCAGTATTTT.

This clone was counted only a few times. This rearrangement joins TRBV11-2 to TRBJ1-6, with a weak D call TRBD1 (5 bases). There are 15 residues in the CDR3. The V gene's germline CDR1 is SGHAT and CDR2 FQNNGV. Trimming removed 1 base at V and 10 bases at J, with 14 bases between. The CDR3 is CASSLVGRGGSPLHF. CDR3 in DNA: TGTGCCAGCAGCTTAGTGGGGCGGGGGGGATCACCCCTCCACTTT.

There are a few counts of this clone. V is TRBV2 and J is TRBJ2-2, with D maybe TRBD1 (6 bases). Trimming cost V 4 bases and J 1 base, with 13 bases left between them. The germline V gene has CDR1 SNHLY and CDR2 FYNNEI. This CDR3 comprises 16 residues. The CDR3 nucleotides are TGTGCCAGCAGTGTTGTCCAGGGGAGGAACACCGGGGAGCTGTTTTTT. Residues: CASSVVQGRNTGELFF.

The chain uses TRBV7-9 and TRBJ1-2; 10 bases line up with TRBD1. Germline V gives CDR1 SEHNR, CDR2 FQNEAQ (reference sequence). V dropped 1 base and J dropped 8; count of bases not matched to a gene: 10. The CDR3 length is 16 residues. The CDR3 DNA sequence: TGTGCCAGCAGCTTAGGGGTACCGGGACAGGGGATCGGCTACACCTTC. Translating it yields CASSLGVPGQGIGYTF.